Detailed here is one TCR beta chain. Its antigen is not identified. TCRdb processed the 5' RACE reads anew with MiXCR; each CDR3 protein has one entry. The sample lists more than 75,000 distinct CDR3 sequences; roughly 25% were seen once. CDR3 length equals 13 residues. J was trimmed by 2 bases and V by 11 bases; bases with no gene match: 9. Germline loops: CDR1 MNHEY, CDR2 SVGEGT. The sample is drawn from a study of T-cell memory formation after mild COVID-19. Whole-study context: TCR clusters were mostly confined to one donor each. Findings of the study overall: Largely, contracting CD4+ clones fell within CM and EM, and contracting CD8+ clones within EMRA.

This TCR was recovered from a man aged 18 to 29 who had mild COVID-19 (a few samples of this study predate the infection). Cell type and time point are not known. The chain carries TRBV6-2 or TRBV6-3 and TRBJ2-7, with TRBD2 matching 7 bases. Sequenced: PBMCs or a T cell subset sorted from them (not recorded which). CDR3 region: CAGEGRGPYEQYV. The CDR3 nucleotides are TGTGCCGGGGAGGGGCGGGGACCCTACGAGCAGTACGTC.